The rows below give T cell receptor beta chains drawn from one sample of a study of blood T cell repertoires in COVID-19. Produced via immunoSEQ multiplex PCR; TCRdb's table is partial and in-frame only. Of around 300,000 clones in the sample, around 90% are singletons; the top ten hold around 2%. The specimen sequenced was peripheral blood. The origin of the receptors is a man over 45 with acute or convalescent COVID-19. CDR3s include the opening cysteine and the closing phenylalanine or tryptophan. A D gene is named only where the DNA matches it firmly. The size field is filled for only some rows; it gives once, few, many or a size class.

d_call	v_call	clone_size	j_call	cdr3_nt	cdr3_aa
NA	TRBV7-2	once	TRBJ2-7	TGTGCCAGCAGCTTAATGCAGGGAACCGAGCAGTACTTC	CASSLMQGTEQYF
NA	TRBV24-1	few	TRBJ1-2	TGTGCCACCAGTGATGGGGGGACTAACTATGGCTACACCTTC	CATSDGGTNYGYTF
NA	TRBV11-2	NA	TRBJ1-1	TGTGCCAGCAGCCCAGGGACAATGATGAACACTGAAGCTTTCTTT	CASSPGTMMNTEAFF
NA	TRBV14	NA	TRBJ2-3	TGTGCCAGCAGCCAACTACTAGGGGGTACGCAGTATTTT	CASSQLLGGTQYF
NA	TRBV7-9	once	TRBJ1-2	TGTGCCAGCAGCTTGTACAGCAACTATGGCTACACCTTC	CASSLYSNYGYTF
TRBD1	TRBV2	few	TRBJ1-1	TGTGCCAGCAGTGAAATGAAGGGGGCGGTGGACACTGAAGCTTTCTTT	CASSEMKGAVDTEAFF
TRBD1	TRBV3-1/TRBV3-2	NA	TRBJ1-5	TGTGCCAGCAGCCCAGGACAGGGTGGCAATCAGCCCCAGCATTTT	CASSPGQGGNQPQHF
TRBD2	TRBV11-3	once	TRBJ2-3	TGTGCCAGCAGCTTAGATTCGAAGCGGGGGGCGTCAGATACGCAGTATTTT	CASSLDSKRGASDTQYF
NA	TRBV12-2	NA	TRBJ2-3	TGTGCAAGTCGCTTCTCCCTGGGGGGGATTAGCACAGATACGCAGTATTTT	CASRFSLGGISTDTQYF
TRBD1	TRBV9	NA	TRBJ1-2	TGTGCCAGCAGCGTAGGGACAGGGGGATCTGGCTACACCTTC	CASSVGTGGSGYTF
TRBD1	TRBV18	NA	TRBJ2-1	TGTGCCAGCTCTATCCCGGGACAGGGACATCGGAATGAGCAGTTCTTC	CASSIPGQGHRNEQFF
NA	TRBV5-1	once	TRBJ2-7	TGCGCCAGCAGCTTGGTAGCCCCGGGCTACGAGCAGTACTTC	CASSLVAPGYEQYF
NA	TRBV5-1	NA	TRBJ2-3	TGCGCCAGCAGCTTGGGGGGGCCCATCTCAGATACGCAGTATTTT	CASSLGGPISDTQYF
TRBD1	TRBV6-5	once	TRBJ1-2	TGTGCCAGCAGTTACTCACAGGGGGGGAGGGGCTACACCTTC	CASSYSQGGRGYTF
NA	TRBV3-1/TRBV3-2	NA	TRBJ1-4	TGTGCCAGCAGCCACCAGGGGCGGTCTGAAAAACTGTTTTTT	CASSHQGRSEKLFF
NA	TRBV6-6	NA	TRBJ2-7	TGTGCCAGCAGAGAGGGCCCAGGCAACGAGCAGTACTTC	CASREGPGNEQYF
NA	TRBV2	NA	TRBJ2-7	TGTGCCAGCAGGGGGACTCTGATGTATACCTACGAGCAGTACTTC	CASRGTLMYTYEQYF
NA	TRBV3-1/TRBV3-2	NA	TRBJ1-1	TGTGCCAGCAGCCGGGGACACGGACTTGAGAACACTGAAGCTTTCTTT	CASSRGHGLENTEAFF
NA	TRBV19	NA	TRBJ2-1	TGTGCCAGTAGTATACCGGGCGGGGCTACCTACAATGAGCAGTTCTTC	CASSIPGGATYNEQFF